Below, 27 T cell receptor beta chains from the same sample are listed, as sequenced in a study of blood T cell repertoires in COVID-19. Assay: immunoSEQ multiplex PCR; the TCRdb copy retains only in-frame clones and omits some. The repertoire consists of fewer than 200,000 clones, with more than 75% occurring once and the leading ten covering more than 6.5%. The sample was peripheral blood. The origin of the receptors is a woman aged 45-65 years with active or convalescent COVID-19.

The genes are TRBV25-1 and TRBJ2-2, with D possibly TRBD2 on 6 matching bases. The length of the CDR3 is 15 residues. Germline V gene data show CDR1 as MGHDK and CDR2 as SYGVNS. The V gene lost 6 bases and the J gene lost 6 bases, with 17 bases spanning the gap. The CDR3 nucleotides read TGTGCCAGCAGCCAGGCGGGGAATTTGGCCGGGGAGCTGTTTTTT. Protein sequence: CASSQAGNLAGELFF.

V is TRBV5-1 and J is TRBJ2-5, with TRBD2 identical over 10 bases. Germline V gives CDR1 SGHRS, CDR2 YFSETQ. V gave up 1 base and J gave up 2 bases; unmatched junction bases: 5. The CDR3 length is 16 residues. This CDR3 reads CASSLTSGVSQETQYF. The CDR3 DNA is TGCGCCAGCAGCTTGACTAGCGGGGTCTCTCAAGAGACCCAGTACTTC. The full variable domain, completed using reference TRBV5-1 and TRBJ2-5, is KAGVTQTPRYLIKTRGQQVTLSCSPISGHRSVSWYQQTPGQGLQFLFEYFSETQRNKGNFPGRFSGRQFSNSRSEMNVSTLELGDSALYLCASSLTSGVSQETQYFGPGTRLLVL.

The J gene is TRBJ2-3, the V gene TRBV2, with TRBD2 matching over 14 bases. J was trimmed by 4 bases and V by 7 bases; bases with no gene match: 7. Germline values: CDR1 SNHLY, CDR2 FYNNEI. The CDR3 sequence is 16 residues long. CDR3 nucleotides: TGTGCCAGCAAGAGGACTAGCGGGGGGAGGTCAGATACGCAGTATTTT. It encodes CASKRTSGGRSDTQYF.

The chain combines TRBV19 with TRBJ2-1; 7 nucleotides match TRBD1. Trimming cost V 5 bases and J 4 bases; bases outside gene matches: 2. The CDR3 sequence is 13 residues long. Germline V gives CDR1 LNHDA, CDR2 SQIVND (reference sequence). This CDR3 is CASSVDRYNEQFF. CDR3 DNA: TGTGCCAGTAGTGTGGACAGGTACAATGAGCAGTTCTTC.

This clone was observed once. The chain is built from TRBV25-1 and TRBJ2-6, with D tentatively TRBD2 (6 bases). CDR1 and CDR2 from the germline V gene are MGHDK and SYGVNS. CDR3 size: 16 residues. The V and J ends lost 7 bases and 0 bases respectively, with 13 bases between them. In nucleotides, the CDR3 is TGTGCCAGCAACCCCGGGGAGGACTCTGGGGCCAACGTCCTGACTTTC. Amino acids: CASNPGEDSGANVLTF.

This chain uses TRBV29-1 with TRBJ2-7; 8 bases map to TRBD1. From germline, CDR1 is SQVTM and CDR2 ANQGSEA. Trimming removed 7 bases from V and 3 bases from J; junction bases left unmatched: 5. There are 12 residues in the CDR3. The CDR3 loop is CSGGQEYYEQYF. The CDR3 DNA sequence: TGCAGCGGGGGACAGGAGTACTACGAGCAGTACTTC.

CDR3 protein: CASSQGISGEKLFF. CDR3 nucleotide sequence: TGTGCCAGCAGCCAGGGGATAAGCGGTGAAAAACTGTTTTTT. The chain has TRBV7-9 and TRBJ1-4, with D perhaps TRBD1 (6 bases). CDR1 SEHNR and CDR2 FQNEAQ come from the germline V gene (reference sequence). CDR3 length equals 14 residues. The V end was cut by 5 bases, the J end by 7 bases, with 14 bases between.

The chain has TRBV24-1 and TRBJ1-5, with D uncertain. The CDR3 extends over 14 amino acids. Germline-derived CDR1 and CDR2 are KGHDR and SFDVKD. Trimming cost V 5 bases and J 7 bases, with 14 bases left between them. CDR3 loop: CATSGQLGVQPQHF. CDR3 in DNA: TGTGCCACCAGTGGTCAACTCGGGGTCCAGCCCCAGCATTTT.

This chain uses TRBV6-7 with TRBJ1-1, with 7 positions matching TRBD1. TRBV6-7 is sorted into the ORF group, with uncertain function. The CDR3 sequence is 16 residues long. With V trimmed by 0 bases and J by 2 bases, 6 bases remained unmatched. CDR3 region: CASSYSLQGNNTEAFF. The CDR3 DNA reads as TGTGCCAGCAGTTACTCTTTACAGGGGAATAACACTGAAGCTTTCTTT.

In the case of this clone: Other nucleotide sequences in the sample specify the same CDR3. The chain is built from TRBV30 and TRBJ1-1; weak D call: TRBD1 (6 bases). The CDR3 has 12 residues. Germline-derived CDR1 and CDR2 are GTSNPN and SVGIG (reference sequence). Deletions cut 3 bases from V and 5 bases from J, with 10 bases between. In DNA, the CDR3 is TGTGCCTGGAGAAGGGGGGGGACTGAAGCTTTCTTT. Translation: CAWRRGGTEAFF.

This CDR3 is CASSTGTSGPGEFF. As DNA, the CDR3 is TGTGCCAGTAGTACTGGGACTAGCGGTCCCGGGGAGTTCTTC. The V gene is TRBV19, the J gene TRBJ2-1, with 11 bases that match TRBD2. CDR3 size: 14 residues. The V and J ends lost 4 bases and 14 bases, in that order; junction bases with no gene match: 10. Looked up from germline, CDR1 is LNHDA and CDR2 is SQIVND (reference sequence).

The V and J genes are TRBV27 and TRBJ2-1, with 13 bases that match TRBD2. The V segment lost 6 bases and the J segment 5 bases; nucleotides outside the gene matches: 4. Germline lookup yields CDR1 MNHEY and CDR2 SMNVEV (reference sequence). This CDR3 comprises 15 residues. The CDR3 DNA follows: TGTGCCAGCAGAACTAGCGGGGGGGTGAACAATGAGCAGTTCTTC. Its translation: CASRTSGGVNNEQFF.

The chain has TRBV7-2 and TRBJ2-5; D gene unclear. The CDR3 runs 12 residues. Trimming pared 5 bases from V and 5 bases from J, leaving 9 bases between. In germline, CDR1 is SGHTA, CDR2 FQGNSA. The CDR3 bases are TGTGCCAGCAGCCGGATCGGGGAGACCCAGTACTTC. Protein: CASSRIGETQYF.

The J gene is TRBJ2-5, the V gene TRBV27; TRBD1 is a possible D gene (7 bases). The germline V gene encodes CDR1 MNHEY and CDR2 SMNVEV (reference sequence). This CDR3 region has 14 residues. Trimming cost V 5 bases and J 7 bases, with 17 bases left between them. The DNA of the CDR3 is TGTGCCAGCAGTCTACGCGGGACAGTGGCGACCCAGTACTTC. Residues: CASSLRGTVATQYF.

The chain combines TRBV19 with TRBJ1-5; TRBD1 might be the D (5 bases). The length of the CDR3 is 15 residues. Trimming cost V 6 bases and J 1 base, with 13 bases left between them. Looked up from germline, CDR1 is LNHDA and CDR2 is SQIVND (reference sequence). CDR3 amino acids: CASSANGGSNQPQHF. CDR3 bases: TGTGCCAGTAGCGCCAATGGGGGGAGCAATCAGCCCCAGCATTTT.

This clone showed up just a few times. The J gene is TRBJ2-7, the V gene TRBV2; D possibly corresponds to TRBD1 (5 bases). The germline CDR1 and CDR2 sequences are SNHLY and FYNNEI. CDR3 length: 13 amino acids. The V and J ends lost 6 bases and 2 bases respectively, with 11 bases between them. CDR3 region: CASRKDRTYEQYF. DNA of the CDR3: TGTGCCAGCAGGAAAGACAGAACCTACGAGCAGTACTTC. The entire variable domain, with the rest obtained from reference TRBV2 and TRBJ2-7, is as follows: EPEVTQTPSHQVTQMGQEVILRCVPISNHLYFYWYRQILGQKVEFLVSFYNNEISEKSEIFDDQFSVERPDGSNFTLKIRSTKLEDSAMYFCASRKDRTYEQYFGPGTRLTVT.

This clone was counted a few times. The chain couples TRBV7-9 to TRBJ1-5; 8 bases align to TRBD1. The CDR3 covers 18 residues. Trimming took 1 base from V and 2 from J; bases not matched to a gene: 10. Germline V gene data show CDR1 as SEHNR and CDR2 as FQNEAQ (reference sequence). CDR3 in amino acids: CASSLGTGFIGGNQPQHF. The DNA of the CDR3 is TGTGCCAGCAGCTTAGGGACAGGGTTCATAGGGGGCAATCAGCCCCAGCATTTT. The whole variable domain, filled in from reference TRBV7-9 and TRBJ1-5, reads DTGVSQNPRHKITKRGQNVTFRCDPISEHNRLYWYRQTLGQGPEFLTYFQNEAQLEKSRLLSDRFSAERPKGSFSTLEIQRTEQGDSAMYLCASSLGTGFIGGNQPQHFGDGTRLSIL.

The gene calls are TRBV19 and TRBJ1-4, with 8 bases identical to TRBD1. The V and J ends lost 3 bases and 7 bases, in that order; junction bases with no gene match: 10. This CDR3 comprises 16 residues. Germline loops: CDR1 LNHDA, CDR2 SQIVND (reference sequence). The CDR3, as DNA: TGTGCCAGTAGTATCAGGGGGCGCTCGGTCGGTGAAAAACTGTTTTTT. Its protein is CASSIRGRSVGEKLFF. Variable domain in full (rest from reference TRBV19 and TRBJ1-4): DGGITQSPKYLFRKEGQNVTLSCEQNLNHDAMYWYRQDPGQGLRLIYYSQIVNDFQKGDIAEGYSVSREKKESFPLTVTSAQKNPTAFYLCASSIRGRSVGEKLFFGSGTQLSVL.

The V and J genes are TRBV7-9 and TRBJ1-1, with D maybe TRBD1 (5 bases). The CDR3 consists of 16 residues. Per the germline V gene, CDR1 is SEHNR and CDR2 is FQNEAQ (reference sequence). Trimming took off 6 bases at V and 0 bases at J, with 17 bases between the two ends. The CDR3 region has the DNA TGTGCCAGCAGTTCATTAGGGGCAGGAATGAACACTGAAGCTTTCTTT. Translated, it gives CASSSLGAGMNTEAFF.

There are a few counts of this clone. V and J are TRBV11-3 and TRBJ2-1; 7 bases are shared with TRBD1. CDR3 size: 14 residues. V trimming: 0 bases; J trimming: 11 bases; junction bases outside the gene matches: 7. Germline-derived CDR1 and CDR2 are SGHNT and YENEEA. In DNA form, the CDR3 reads TGTGCCAGCAGCTTAGAGGGTTGGGGACAGAAGCAGTTCTTC. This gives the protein CASSLEGWGQKQFF.

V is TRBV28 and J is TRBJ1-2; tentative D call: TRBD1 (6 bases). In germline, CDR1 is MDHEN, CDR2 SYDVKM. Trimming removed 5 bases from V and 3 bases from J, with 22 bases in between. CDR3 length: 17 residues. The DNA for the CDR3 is TGTGCCAGCAGTACCGGGGGGGCTGGAAGTCGGGACTATGGCTACACCTTC. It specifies CASSTGGAGSRDYGYTF.

The CDR3 region is CASSYGQGGGNTIYF. The CDR3 DNA follows: TGTGCCAGCAGCTATGGACAGGGGGGTGGAAACACCATATATTTT. This chain connects TRBV3-1 (or the pseudogene TRBV3-2) to TRBJ1-3; 10 nucleotides agree with TRBD1. This CDR3 contains 15 residues. V shed 5 bases, J shed 3 bases, and the junction held 4 bases outside the gene matches. The germline CDR1 and CDR2 sequences are LGHDT and YNNKEL (reference sequence).

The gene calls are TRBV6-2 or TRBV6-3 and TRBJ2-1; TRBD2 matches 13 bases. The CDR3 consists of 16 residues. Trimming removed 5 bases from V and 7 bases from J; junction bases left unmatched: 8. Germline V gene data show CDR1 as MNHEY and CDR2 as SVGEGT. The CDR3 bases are TGTGCCAGCAGTCACAGACTAGCGGGGGGTAGTAATGAGCAGTTCTTC. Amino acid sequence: CASSHRLAGGSNEQFF.

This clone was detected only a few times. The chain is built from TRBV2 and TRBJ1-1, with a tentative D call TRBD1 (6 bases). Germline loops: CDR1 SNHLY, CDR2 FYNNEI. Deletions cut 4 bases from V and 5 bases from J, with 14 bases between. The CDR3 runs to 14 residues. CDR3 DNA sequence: TGTGCCAGCAGTGGCCAGGGGATCGCGACTGAAGCTTTCTTT. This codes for CASSGQGIATEAFF.

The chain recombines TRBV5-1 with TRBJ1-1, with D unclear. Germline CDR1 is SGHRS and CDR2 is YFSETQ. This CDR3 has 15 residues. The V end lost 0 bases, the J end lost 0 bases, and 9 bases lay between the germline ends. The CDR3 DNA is TGCGCCAGCAGCTTGGCTGGGGAGTTGAACACTGAAGCTTTCTTT. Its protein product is CASSLAGELNTEAFF.

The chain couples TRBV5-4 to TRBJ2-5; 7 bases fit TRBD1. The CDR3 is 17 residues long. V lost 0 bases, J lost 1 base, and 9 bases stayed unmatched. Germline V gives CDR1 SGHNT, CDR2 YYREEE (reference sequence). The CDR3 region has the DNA TGTGCCAGCAGCTTGGCGGGCCAGGGGGAAATCCAAGAGACCCAGTACTTC. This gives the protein CASSLAGQGEIQETQYF.

The CDR3 protein is CASSPSTGTVGGYTF. For the CDR3, the DNA is TGTGCCAGCAGCCCCTCAACCGGGACAGTGGGAGGCTACACCTTC. V and J are TRBV7-3 and TRBJ1-2, with 7 bases that match TRBD1. Germline V gene sequence: CDR1 SGHTA, CDR2 FQGTGA. The CDR3 loop spans 15 amino acids. J was trimmed by 8 bases and V by 5 bases; bases with no gene match: 14.